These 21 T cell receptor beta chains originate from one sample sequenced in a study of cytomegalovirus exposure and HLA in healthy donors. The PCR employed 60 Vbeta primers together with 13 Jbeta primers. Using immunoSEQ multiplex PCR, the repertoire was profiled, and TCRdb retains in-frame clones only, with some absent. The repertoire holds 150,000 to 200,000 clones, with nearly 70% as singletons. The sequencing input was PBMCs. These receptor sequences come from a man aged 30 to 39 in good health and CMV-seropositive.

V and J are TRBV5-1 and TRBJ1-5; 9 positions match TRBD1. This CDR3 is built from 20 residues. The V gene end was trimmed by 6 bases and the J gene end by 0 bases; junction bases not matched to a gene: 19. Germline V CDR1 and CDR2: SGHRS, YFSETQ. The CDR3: CASTVPSPGQGLLSNQPQHF. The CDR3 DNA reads TGCGCCAGCACCGTGCCAAGTCCGGGACAGGGACTCCTTAGCAATCAGCCCCAGCATTTT.

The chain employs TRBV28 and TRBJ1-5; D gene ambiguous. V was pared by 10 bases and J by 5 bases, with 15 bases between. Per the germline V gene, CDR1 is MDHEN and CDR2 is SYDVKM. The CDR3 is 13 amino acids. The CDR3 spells CATLAVIHQPQHF. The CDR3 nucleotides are TGTGCCACACTCGCGGTGATCCATCAGCCCCAGCATTTT.

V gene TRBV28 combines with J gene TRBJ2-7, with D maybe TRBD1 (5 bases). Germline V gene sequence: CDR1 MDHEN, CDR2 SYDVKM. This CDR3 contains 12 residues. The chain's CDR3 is CVIKGSRYEQYF. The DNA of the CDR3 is TGTGTAATAAAGGGGTCCCGCTACGAGCAGTACTTC.

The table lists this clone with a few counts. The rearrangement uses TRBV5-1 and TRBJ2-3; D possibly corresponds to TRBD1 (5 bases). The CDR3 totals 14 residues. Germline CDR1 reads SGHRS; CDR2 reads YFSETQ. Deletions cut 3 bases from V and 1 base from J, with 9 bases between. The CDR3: CASSSQGGTDTQYF. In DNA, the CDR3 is TGCGCCAGCAGCTCCCAGGGTGGCACAGATACGCAGTATTTT.

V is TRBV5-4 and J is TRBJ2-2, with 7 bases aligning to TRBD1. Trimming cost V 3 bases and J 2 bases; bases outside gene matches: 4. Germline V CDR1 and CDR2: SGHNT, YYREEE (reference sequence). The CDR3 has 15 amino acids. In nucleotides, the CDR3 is TGTGCCAGCAGCTCCCGGGACAGTAACACCGGGGAGCTGTTTTTT. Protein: CASSSRDSNTGELFF.

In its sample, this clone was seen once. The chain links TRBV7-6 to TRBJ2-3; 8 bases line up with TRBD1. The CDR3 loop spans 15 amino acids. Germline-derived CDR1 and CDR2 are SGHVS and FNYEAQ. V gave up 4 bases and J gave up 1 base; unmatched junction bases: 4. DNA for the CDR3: TGTGCCAGCAGCTCAACGGGACAGGGCACAGATACGCAGTATTTT. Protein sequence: CASSSTGQGTDTQYF.

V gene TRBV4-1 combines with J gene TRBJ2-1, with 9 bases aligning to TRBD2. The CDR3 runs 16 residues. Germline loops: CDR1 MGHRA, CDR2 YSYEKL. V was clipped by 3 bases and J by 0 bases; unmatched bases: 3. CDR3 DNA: TGCGCCAGCAGCCAGAGTAGCGGGGGCTCCTACAATGAGCAGTTCTTC. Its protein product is CASSQSSGGSYNEQFF.

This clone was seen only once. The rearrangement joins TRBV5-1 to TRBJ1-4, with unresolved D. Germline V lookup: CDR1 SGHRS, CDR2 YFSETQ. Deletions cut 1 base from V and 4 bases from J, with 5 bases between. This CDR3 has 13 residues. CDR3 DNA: TGCGCCAGCAGCTTGACAGATAATGAAAAACTGTTTTTT. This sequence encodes CASSLTDNEKLFF.

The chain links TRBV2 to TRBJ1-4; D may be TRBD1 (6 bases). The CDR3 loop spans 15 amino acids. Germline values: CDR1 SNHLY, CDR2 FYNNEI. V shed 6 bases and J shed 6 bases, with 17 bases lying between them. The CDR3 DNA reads TGTGCCAGCAGGCCACGACAGGCGTCCCATGAAAAACTGTTTTTT. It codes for CASRPRQASHEKLFF.

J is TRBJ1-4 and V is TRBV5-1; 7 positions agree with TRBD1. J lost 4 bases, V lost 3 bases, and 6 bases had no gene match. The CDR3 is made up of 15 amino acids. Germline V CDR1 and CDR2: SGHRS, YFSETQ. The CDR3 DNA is TGCGCCAGCAGCTCGCCGGGACAGATTAATGAAAAACTGTTTTTT. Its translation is CASSSPGQINEKLFF.

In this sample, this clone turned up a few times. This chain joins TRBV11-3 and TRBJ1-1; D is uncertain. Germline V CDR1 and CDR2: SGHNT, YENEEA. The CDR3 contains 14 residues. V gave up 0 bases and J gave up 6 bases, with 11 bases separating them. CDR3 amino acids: CASSLEYSRPEAFF. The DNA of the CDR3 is TGTGCCAGCAGCTTAGAATACAGCCGCCCTGAAGCTTTCTTT.

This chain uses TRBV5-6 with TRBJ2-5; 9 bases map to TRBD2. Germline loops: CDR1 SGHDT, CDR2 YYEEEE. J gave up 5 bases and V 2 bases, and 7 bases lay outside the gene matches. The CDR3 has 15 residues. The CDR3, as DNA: TGTGCCAGCAGCTTTAGCGGGAGTCTCTGGGAGACCCAGTACTTC. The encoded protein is CASSFSGSLWETQYF. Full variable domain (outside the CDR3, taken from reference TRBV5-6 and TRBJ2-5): DAGVTQSPTHLIKTRGQQVTLRCSPKSGHDTVSWYQQALGQGPQFIFQYYEEEERQRGNFPDRFSGHQFPNYSSELNVNALLLGDSALYLCASSFSGSLWETQYFGPGTRLLVL.

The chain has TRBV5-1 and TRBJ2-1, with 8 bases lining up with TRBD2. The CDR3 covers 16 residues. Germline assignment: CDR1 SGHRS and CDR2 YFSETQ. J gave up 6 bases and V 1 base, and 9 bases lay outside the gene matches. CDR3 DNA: TGCGCCAGCAGCTTGTCCGGGACTAGGCTCCGCAATGAGCAGTTCTTC. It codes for CASSLSGTRLRNEQFF.

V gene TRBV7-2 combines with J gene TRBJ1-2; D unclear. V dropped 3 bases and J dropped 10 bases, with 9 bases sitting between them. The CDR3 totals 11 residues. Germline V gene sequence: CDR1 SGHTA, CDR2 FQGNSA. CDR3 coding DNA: TGTGCCAGCAGCTTGTCAGAAGTCTACACCTTC. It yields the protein CASSLSEVYTF.

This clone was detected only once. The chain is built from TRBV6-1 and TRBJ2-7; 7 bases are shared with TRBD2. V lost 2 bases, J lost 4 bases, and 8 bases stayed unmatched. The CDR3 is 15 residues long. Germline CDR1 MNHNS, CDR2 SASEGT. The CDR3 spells CASSEFTSEPYEQYF. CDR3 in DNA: TGTGCCAGCAGTGAATTTACTAGCGAACCGTACGAGCAGTACTTC.

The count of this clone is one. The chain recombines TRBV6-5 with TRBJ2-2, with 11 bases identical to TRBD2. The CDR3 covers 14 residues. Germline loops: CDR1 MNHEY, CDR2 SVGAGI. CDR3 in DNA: TGTGCTGCTAGCGGGAGGCCTAACACCGGGGAGCTGTTTTTT. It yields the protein CAASGRPNTGELFF.

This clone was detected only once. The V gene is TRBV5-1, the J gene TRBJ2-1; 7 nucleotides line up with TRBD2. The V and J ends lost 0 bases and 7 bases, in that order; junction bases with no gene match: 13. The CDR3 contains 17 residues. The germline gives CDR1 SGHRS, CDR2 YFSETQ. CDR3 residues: CASSLVIGGRVGNEQFF. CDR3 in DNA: TGCGCCAGCAGCTTGGTGATCGGCGGGAGAGTAGGGAATGAGCAGTTCTTC.

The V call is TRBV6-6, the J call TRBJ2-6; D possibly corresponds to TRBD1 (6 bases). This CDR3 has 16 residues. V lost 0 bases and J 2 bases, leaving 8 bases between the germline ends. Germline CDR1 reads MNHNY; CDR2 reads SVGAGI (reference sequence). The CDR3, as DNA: TGTGCCAGCAGTTACTCTCCAGGGGCTGGGGCCAACGTCCTGACTTTC. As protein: CASSYSPGAGANVLTF.

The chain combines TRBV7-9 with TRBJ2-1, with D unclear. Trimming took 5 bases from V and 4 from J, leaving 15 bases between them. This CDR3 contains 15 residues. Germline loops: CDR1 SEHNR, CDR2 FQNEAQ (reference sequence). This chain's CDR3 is CASSPSIRVYNEQFF. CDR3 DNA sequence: TGTGCCAGCAGCCCCAGTATCCGGGTGTACAATGAGCAGTTCTTC.

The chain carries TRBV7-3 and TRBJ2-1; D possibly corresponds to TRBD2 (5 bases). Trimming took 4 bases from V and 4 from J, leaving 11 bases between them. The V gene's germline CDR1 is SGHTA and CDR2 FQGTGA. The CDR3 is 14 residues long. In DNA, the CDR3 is TGTGCCAGCAGCTCCCCCGGCGGGTACAATGAGCAGTTCTTC. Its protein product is CASSSPGGYNEQFF.

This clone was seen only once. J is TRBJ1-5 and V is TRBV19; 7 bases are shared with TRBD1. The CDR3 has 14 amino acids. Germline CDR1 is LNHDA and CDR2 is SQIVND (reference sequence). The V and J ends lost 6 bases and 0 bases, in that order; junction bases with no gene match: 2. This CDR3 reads CASRGQHSNQPQHF. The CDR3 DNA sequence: TGTGCCAGTAGGGGACAGCATAGCAATCAGCCCCAGCATTTT. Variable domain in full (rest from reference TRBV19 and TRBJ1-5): DGGITQSPKYLFRKEGQNVTLSCEQNLNHDAMYWYRQDPGQGLRLIYYSQIVNDFQKGDIAEGYSVSREKKESFPLTVTSAQKNPTAFYLCASRGQHSNQPQHFGDGTRLSIL.